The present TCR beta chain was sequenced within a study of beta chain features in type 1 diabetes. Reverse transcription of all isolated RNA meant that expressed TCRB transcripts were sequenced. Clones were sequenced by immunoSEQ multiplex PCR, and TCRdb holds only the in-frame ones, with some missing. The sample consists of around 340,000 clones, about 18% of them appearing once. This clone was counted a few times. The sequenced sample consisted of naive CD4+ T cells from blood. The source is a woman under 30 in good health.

The CDR3 bases are TGTGCCAGCAGCGTAGCGGGAGGGACCTACAATGAGCAGTTCTTC. It is translated as CASSVAGGTYNEQFF. The chain links TRBV9 to TRBJ2-1; 8 bases are a match to TRBD2. This CDR3 is 15 amino acids long. The J segment lost 2 bases and the V segment lost 0 bases, leaving 1 base of the junction unmatched. CDR1 is SGDLS and CDR2 is YYNGEE in the germline V gene.